The 14 T cell receptor beta chains below all came from one sample that was sequenced in a study of cytomegalovirus exposure and HLA in healthy donors. 13 Jbeta primers and 60 Vbeta primers were used for the PCR. Libraries were prepared by immunoSEQ multiplex PCR; TCRdb keeps only in-frame clonotypes and omits some of them. This repertoire shows approximately 120,000 clones, about 70% found once; its top ten account for approximately 13%. The specimen was PBMCs. The receptors originated from a woman aged 60-70 years in good health and CMV-seropositive.

Comments on this clone: Within the sample, other DNA sequences also encode this same CDR3. The chain is built from TRBV5-1 and TRBJ1-2; D gene ambiguous. The CDR3 has 13 residues. V was cut by 2 bases and J by 2 bases, with 7 bases left in between. The germline CDR1 and CDR2 sequences are SGHRS and YFSETQ. The CDR3 is CASSFSRNYGYTF. The CDR3 DNA is TGCGCCAGCAGCTTCTCCAGGAACTATGGCTACACCTTC.

V and J are TRBV4-3 and TRBJ1-2; D is uncertain. Germline CDR1 reads LGHNA; CDR2 reads YSLEER. The CDR3 loop spans 13 amino acids. Trimming shortened V by 0 bases and J by 8 bases, and 10 bases separated the two germline ends. CDR3 sequence: CASSQEQRGGYTF. The CDR3 DNA follows: TGCGCCAGCAGCCAAGAACAACGAGGCGGCTACACCTTC.

The rearrangement joins TRBV9 to TRBJ2-5; D is unresolved. The length of the CDR3 is 16 residues. Germline V gene sequence: CDR1 SGDLS, CDR2 YYNGEE. Trimming took 3 bases from V and 0 from J, leaving 15 bases between them. The CDR3 sequence: CASSAMTPSYQETQYF. The CDR3 nucleotides read TGTGCCAGCAGCGCGATGACTCCCTCGTACCAAGAGACCCAGTACTTC.

The rearrangement uses TRBV9 and TRBJ2-3, with D maybe TRBD2 (5 bases). CDR3 length: 14 amino acids. CDR1 and CDR2 (germline): SGDLS, YYNGEE. V was pared by 0 bases and J by 3 bases, with 8 bases between. In DNA, the CDR3 is TGTGCCAGCAGCGTAGCGGGGTGGACAGATACGCAGTATTTT. Its protein product is CASSVAGWTDTQYF.

The chain joins TRBV4-1 to TRBJ2-3; D is undetermined. This CDR3 has 17 residues. Trimming pared 1 base from V and 2 bases from J, leaving 16 bases between. Per germline, CDR1 MGHRA and CDR2 YSYEKL. The CDR3 here is CASSQGNGRKNTDTQYF. CDR3 in DNA: TGCGCCAGCAGCCAAGGTAATGGCAGGAAAAACACAGATACGCAGTATTTT.

In the case of this clone: The identical CDR3 is also encoded by other nucleotide sequences in the sample. The rearrangement uses TRBV5-1 and TRBJ2-5, with 13 bases matching TRBD2. V lost 2 bases to trimming and J lost 2 bases; unmatched junction nucleotides: 6. The CDR3 is 17 residues long. Germline V gene data show CDR1 as SGHRS and CDR2 as YFSETQ. In DNA form, the CDR3 reads TGCGCCAGCAGCTTCGGACTAGCGGGGGCTTATCAAGAGACCCAGTACTTC. It codes for CASSFGLAGAYQETQYF.

The genes are TRBV6-5 and TRBJ1-1; TRBD1 aligns across 7 bases. Germline lookup yields CDR1 MNHEY and CDR2 SVGAGI. The CDR3 consists of 15 residues. V lost 5 bases to trimming and J lost 4 bases; unmatched junction nucleotides: 10. The CDR3 DNA sequence: TGTGCCAGCAGTCGACAGACAGGGTTGGGCACTGAAGCTTTCTTT. It is translated as CASSRQTGLGTEAFF.

This clone was counted a few times. V and J are TRBV29-1 and TRBJ2-1, with 10 positions matching TRBD2. Per germline, CDR1 SQVTM and CDR2 ANQGSEA. The CDR3 totals 17 residues. V lost 5 bases and J lost 2; bases outside the gene matches: 12. This CDR3 reads CSVQGDPTSGTYNEQFF. For the CDR3, the DNA is TGCAGCGTTCAGGGGGACCCCACTAGCGGGACCTACAATGAGCAGTTCTTC.

The rearrangement links TRBV6-4 to TRBJ2-1; possible D gene TRBD2, 6 bases. This CDR3 has 14 amino acids. V was cut by 1 base and J by 6 bases, with 10 bases left in between. Germline-derived CDR1 and CDR2 are MRHNA and SNTAGT. In DNA form, the CDR3 reads TGTGCCAGCAGTGACTTGGCGGGAAGCAATGAGCAGTTCTTC. This translates into CASSDLAGSNEQFF.

This clone has only a few counts. The chain uses TRBV9 and TRBJ2-3; TRBD2 aligns across 13 bases. CDR3 size: 17 residues. Germline V gene lookup returns CDR1 SGDLS and CDR2 YYNGEE. Trimming cost V 1 base and J 2 bases; bases outside gene matches: 4. The CDR3 bases are TGTGCCAGCAGCGTAAGGGGGACTAGCGGGGACACAGATACGCAGTATTTT. This codes for CASSVRGTSGDTDTQYF.

The rearrangement links TRBV6-5 to TRBJ2-3, with TRBD2 as a possible D gene (5 bases). V lost 4 bases and J 4 bases, leaving 12 bases between the germline ends. Germline V CDR1 and CDR2: MNHEY, SVGAGI. The CDR3 totals 14 residues. Written as DNA, the CDR3 is TGTGCCAGCAGTTTAGATCTAGCAGCAGATACGCAGTATTTT. The encoded protein is CASSLDLAADTQYF.

The chain recombines TRBV18 with TRBJ2-7; 12 positions match TRBD1. The V and J ends lost 0 bases and 0 bases, in that order; junction bases with no gene match: 3. The CDR3 length is 17 residues. Germline assignment: CDR1 KGHSH and CDR2 LQKENI. The CDR3 DNA reads as TGTGCCAGCTCACCACCGGGGACAGGGGGCGACTCCTACGAGCAGTACTTC. This codes for CASSPPGTGGDSYEQYF.

This clone occurred a few times. The V and J genes are TRBV15 and TRBJ1-3; 9 bases fit TRBD1. This CDR3 is built from 16 residues. The J segment lost 1 base and the V segment lost 1 base, leaving 2 bases of the junction unmatched. CDR1 is LNHNV and CDR2 is YYDKDF in the germline V gene (reference sequence). The CDR3, as DNA: TGTGCCACCAGCAGAGCCGGACAGGGGTCTGGAAACACCATATATTTT. Its translation: CATSRAGQGSGNTIYF.

V is TRBV27 and J is TRBJ2-2; weak D call: TRBD2 (6 bases). The germline CDR1 and CDR2 sequences are MNHEY and SMNVEV (reference sequence). V gave up 5 bases and J gave up 1 base, with 11 bases separating them. This CDR3 contains 15 residues. The CDR3 DNA sequence: TGTGCCAGCAGTCGGGGGACGAAGAACACCGGGGAGCTGTTTTTT. It is translated as CASSRGTKNTGELFF.